One sample yielded the 3 T cell receptor beta chains listed below, sequenced in a study of shared clonotypes between healthy human individuals. Clones were read by immunoSEQ multiplex PCR, and TCRdb kept only the in-frame ones, dropping some. The sample comprises around 500,000 clones, roughly 80% of which are singletons, and about 12% rests with the top ten. The sample taken for sequencing was PBMCs. These receptor sequences come from a woman in her 40s in good health. Some clones in this sample may be carry-over from other donors' samples.

This chain joins TRBV11-1 and TRBJ2-1; D is possibly TRBD1 (6 bases). Trimming removed 5 bases at V and 5 bases at J, with 16 bases between. Germline lookup yields CDR1 SGHAT and CDR2 FQDESV (reference sequence). CDR3 length: 15 amino acids. The CDR3 is CASSQGLAGDNEQFF. In DNA form, the CDR3 reads TGTGCCAGCAGCCAGGGGCTAGCCGGTGACAATGAGCAGTTCTTC.

The genes are TRBV21-1 and TRBJ1-4; the table assigns TRBD1, which was not confirmed against the DNA. TRBV21-1 is given as a pseudogene. The CDR3 sequence is 16 residues long. CDR3 region: CASSKREQGTNEKLFF. CDR3 sequence (DNA): TGTGCCAGCAGCAAAAGGGAACAGGGGACTAATGAAAAACTGTTTTTT.

Of note for this clone: This probably arose from a read error, given a far larger clone one base away. This specimen includes other DNA sequences encoding the same CDR3. This sequence joins TRBV7-9 and TRBJ2-5, with TRBD2 matching 7 bases. CDR3 length equals 17 residues. The germline V gene encodes CDR1 SEHNR and CDR2 FQNEAQ (reference sequence). J was trimmed by 5 bases and V by 2 bases; bases with no gene match: 14. CDR3 sequence (DNA): TGTGCCAGCAGCTTACGGGCTAGCGGAAGGGCCGGGGAGACCCAGTACTTC. It codes for CASSLRASGRAGETQYF.